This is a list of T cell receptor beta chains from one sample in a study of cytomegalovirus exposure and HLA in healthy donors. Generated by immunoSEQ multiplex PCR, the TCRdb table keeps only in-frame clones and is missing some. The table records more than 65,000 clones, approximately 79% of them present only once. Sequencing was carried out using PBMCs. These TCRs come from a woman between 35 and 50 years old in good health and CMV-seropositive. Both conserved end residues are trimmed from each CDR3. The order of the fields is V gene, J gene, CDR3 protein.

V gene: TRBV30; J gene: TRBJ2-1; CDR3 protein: AWSVLGTQAYNEQF
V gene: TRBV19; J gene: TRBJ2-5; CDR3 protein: ASSIREAGKETQY
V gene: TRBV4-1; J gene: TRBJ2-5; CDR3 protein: ASSHGETQY
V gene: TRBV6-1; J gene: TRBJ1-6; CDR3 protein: ATGRGDNSPLH
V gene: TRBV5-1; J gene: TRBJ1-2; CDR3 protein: ASSLGDNGYT
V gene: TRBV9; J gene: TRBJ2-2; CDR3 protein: ASSVGQGTNTGELF
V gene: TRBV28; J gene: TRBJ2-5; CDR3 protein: ASSLGPVQETQY
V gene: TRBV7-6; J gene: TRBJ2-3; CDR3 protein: ASSLVVAGGQPDTQY
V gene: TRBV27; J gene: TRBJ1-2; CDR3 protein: ASSQSARENYGYT
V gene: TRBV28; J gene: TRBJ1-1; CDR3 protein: ASSLFQNTEAF
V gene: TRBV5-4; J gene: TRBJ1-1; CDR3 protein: ASSSAGTQVNTEAF
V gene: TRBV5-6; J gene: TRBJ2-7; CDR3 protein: ASSPGLASYEQY
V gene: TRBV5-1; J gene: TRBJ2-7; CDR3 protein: ASSTLPTVVNEQY
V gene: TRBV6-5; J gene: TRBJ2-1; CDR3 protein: ASSYSRGLVGNEQF
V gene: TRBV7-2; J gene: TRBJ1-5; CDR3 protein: ASSRGQIQPQH
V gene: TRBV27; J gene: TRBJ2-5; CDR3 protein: ASSLLGQGRSETQY
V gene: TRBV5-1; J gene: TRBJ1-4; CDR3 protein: ASGRTGVNEKLF
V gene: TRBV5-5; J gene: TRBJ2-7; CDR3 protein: ASSLGTDYEQY
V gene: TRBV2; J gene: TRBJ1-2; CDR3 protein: ASSGEETFNYGYT
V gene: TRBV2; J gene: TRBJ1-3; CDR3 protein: ASKSEWQVISNTIY
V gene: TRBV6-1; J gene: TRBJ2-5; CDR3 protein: ASSDPTGYPAQETQY
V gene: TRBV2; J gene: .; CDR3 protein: ASGAALAGKYEQY
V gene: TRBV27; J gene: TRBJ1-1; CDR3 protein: ASSSLTRAANTEAF
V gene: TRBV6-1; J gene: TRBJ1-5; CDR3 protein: ASSGGQGLNQPQH
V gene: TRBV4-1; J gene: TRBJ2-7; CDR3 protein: ASSQDLGGRSYEQY
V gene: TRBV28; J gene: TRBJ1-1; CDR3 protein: ASQTGQGMNTEAF
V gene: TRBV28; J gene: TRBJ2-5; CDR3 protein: ASSFETGAIGTQY
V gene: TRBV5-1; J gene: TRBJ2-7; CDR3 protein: ASSWDRVDEQY
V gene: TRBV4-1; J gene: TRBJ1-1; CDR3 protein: ASSHDPRGAASGTEAF
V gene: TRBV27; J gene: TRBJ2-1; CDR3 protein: ASSLYAGISYNEQF
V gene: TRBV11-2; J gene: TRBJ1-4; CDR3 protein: ASTPGTGVGPDEKLF
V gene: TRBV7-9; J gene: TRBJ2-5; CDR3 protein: ASSSDRGRGMETQY
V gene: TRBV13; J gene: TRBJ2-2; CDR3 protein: ASSMGTSGTMTGELF
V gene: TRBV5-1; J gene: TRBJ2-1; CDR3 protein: ASSPGTSSEQF
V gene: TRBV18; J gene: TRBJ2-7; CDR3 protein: ASSPSAAAAYEQY
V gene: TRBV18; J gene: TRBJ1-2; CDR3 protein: ASSPDRGSTDGYT
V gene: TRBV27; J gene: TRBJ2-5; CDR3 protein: ASSSRLAGGGGQQTQY
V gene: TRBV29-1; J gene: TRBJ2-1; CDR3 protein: SVLGGGGRANLNEQF
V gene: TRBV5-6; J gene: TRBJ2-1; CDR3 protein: ASSYYSDSYNEQF
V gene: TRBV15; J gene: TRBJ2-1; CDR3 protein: ATSRTSGEYNEQF
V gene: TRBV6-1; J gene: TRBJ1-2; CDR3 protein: ASSEWGGGPYGYT
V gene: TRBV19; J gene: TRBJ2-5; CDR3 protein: ASRLRQGGETQY
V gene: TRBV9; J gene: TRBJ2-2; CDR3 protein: ASSATGLRTGELF
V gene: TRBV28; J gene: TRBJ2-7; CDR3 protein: ASSLSLATGWYEQY
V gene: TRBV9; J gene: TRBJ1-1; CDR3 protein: ASRNPLRGTEAF
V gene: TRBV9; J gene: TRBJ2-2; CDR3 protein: ASSVDDSGELF
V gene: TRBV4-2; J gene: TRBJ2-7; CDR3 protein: ASSQETGIYAREQY
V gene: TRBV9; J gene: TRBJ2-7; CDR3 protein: ASSSPSTGDRTPYEQY
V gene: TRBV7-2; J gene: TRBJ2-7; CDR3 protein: ASSLTVAGSYEQY
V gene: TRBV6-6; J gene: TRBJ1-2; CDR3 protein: ASSYSVRGAVGYT
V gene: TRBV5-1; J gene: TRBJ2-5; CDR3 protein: ASSKGTSGEETQY
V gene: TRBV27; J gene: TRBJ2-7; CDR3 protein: ASSLRQSSYEQY
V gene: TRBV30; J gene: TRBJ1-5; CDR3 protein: AWSDQGDQPQH
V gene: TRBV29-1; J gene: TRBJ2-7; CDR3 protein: SVDHRHYEQY
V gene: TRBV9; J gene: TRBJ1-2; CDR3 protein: ASSVDGNYGYT